Each of the 19 T cell receptor beta chains below was sequenced from the same sample in a study of blood T cell repertoires in COVID-19. TCRdb keeps only in-frame clones here, not all; method: immunoSEQ multiplex PCR. The sample includes over 120,000 clones, 81% seen only once; the top ten take around 8.2%. The sequenced sample was peripheral blood. These receptors all stem from a human donor in a cohort sampled during active COVID-19.

J is TRBJ2-7 and V is TRBV27; 7 bases fit TRBD1. Looked up from germline, CDR1 is MNHEY and CDR2 is SMNVEV (reference sequence). Trimming took 6 bases from V and 0 from J; bases not matched to a gene: 5. This CDR3 spans 14 amino acids. Written as DNA, the CDR3 is TGTGCCAGCAGAACCGGGACAGACTCCTACGAGCAGTACTTC. It codes for CASRTGTDSYEQYF.

The sample holds one count of this clone. The V and J genes are TRBV7-6 and TRBJ2-7; 8 nucleotides line up with TRBD1. Germline V gene data show CDR1 as SGHVS and CDR2 as FNYEAQ. V trimming: 6 bases; J trimming: 7 bases; junction bases outside the gene matches: 14. The CDR3 covers 15 residues. The CDR3 is CASRPGGQGAGEQYF. CDR3 DNA: TGTGCCAGCAGGCCTGGGGGGCAGGGGGCTGGTGAGCAGTACTTC. Drawing the rest from reference TRBV7-6 and TRBJ2-7, the complete variable domain is GAGVSQSPRYKVTKRGQDVALRCDPISGHVSLYWYRQALGQGPEFLTYFNYEAQQDKSGLPNDRFSAERPEGSISTLTIQRTEQRDSAMYRCASRPGGQGAGEQYFGPGTRLTVT.

V gene TRBV6-5 combines with J gene TRBJ2-1; TRBD2 aligns across 7 bases. Germline CDR1 MNHEY, CDR2 SVGAGI. The CDR3 has 11 amino acids. Losses at the gene ends were 8 bases for V and 10 bases for J; bases not matched to a gene: 5. CDR3 sequence: CASGGSIEQFF. CDR3 in DNA: TGTGCCAGCGGCGGGAGTATAGAGCAGTTCTTC.

This chain uses TRBV4-3 with TRBJ2-3; no clear D gene. V was clipped by 1 base and J by 5 bases, with 10 bases between them. The CDR3 covers 14 residues. Germline CDR1 is LGHNA and CDR2 is YSLEER. The CDR3 loop reads CASSQGLDGDTQYF. The CDR3 DNA is TGCGCCAGCAGCCAAGGCCTAGATGGAGATACGCAGTATTTT.

This clone showed up just a few times. The rearrangement uses TRBV25-1 and TRBJ2-1, with 7 bases aligning to TRBD1. The germline CDR1 and CDR2 sequences are MGHDK and SYGVNS. The CDR3 has 17 residues. The V segment lost 2 bases and the J segment 6 bases; nucleotides outside the gene matches: 13. CDR3 DNA sequence: TGTGCCAGCAGTGAACCCCTTACCGGGACAGTGACCAATGAGCAGTTCTTC. This sequence encodes CASSEPLTGTVTNEQFF.

The chain has TRBV29-1 and TRBJ1-2; weak D call: TRBD1 (6 bases). The germline V gene has CDR1 SQVTM and CDR2 ANQGSEA. This CDR3 has 11 amino acids. V lost 5 bases, J lost 3 bases, and 7 bases lay in between. The CDR3: CSVYRDYGYTF. The CDR3 region has the DNA TGCAGCGTTTACAGGGACTATGGCTACACCTTC.

With regard to this clone: This specimen includes other DNA sequences encoding the same CDR3. This chain uses TRBV12-3 or TRBV12-4 with TRBJ1-2; D remains unclear. This CDR3 is built from 13 residues. V was pared by 7 bases and J by 1 base, with 10 bases between. The CDR3 coding sequence is TGTGCCAGCACCCCCGGTGGTAACTATGGCTACACCTTC. Its translation is CASTPGGNYGYTF.

The chain combines TRBV4-3 with TRBJ2-6; no definite D call. The CDR3 length is 14 residues. Germline V gene lookup returns CDR1 LGHNA and CDR2 YSLEER. Trimming left V 4 bases short and J 1 base short, with 5 bases between. The CDR3 loop is CASSLLSGANVLTF. The CDR3 DNA sequence: TGCGCCAGCAGCCTCCTTTCTGGGGCCAACGTCCTGACTTTC.

The chain employs TRBV10-3 and TRBJ2-7, with TRBD1 as a possible D gene (6 bases). This CDR3 contains 12 residues. CDR1 ENHRY and CDR2 SYGVKD come from the germline V gene. V was shortened by 6 bases and J by 4 bases, with 10 bases between the two germline ends. This chain's CDR3 is CAIRTQGYEQYF. In DNA, the CDR3 is TGTGCCATCAGGACCCAGGGGTACGAGCAGTACTTC.

This clone has a single count. The chain has TRBV7-2 and TRBJ1-2; 11 bases agree with TRBD1. After removal of 5 bases from V and 3 bases from J, the junction contained 14 bases not matched to a gene. Germline V gives CDR1 SGHTA, CDR2 FQGNSA. This CDR3 comprises 18 residues. This chain's CDR3 is CASSVSRTGGVRDYGYTF. The CDR3 DNA sequence: TGTGCCAGCAGCGTCTCAAGGACAGGGGGCGTCAGGGACTATGGCTACACCTTC.

The table lists this clone with a few counts. The chain couples TRBV10-1 to TRBJ1-2; 7 bases fit TRBD1. Per the germline V gene, CDR1 is WNHNN and CDR2 is SYGVQD (reference sequence). The CDR3 loop spans 12 amino acids. V was clipped by 8 bases and J by 4 bases; unmatched bases: 4. The CDR3 spells CASPGTVYGYTF. In DNA, the CDR3 is TGCGCCAGCCCCGGGACAGTCTATGGCTACACCTTC.

The V and J genes are TRBV10-3 and TRBJ2-7, with D maybe TRBD1 (6 bases). Trimming took off 6 bases at V and 7 bases at J, with 16 bases between the two ends. Germline lookup yields CDR1 ENHRY and CDR2 SYGVKD. CDR3 length equals 13 residues. DNA for the CDR3: TGTGCCATCAGGGGACAACGGGGCGGGGAGCAGTACTTC. Translating gives CAIRGQRGGEQYF.

V and J are TRBV24-1 and TRBJ2-5; D gene unclear. The germline V gene has CDR1 KGHDR and CDR2 SFDVKD. Trimming pared 6 bases from V and 5 bases from J, leaving 18 bases between. There are 15 residues in the CDR3. The CDR3 is CATSSMSTDPETQYF. In DNA, the CDR3 is TGTGCCACCAGTTCGATGTCTACAGACCCGGAGACCCAGTACTTC.

This chain joins TRBV9 and TRBJ2-7; TRBD1 matches 8 bases. Germline CDR1 reads SGDLS; CDR2 reads YYNGEE. Trimming at V came to 4 bases and at J to 5 bases, leaving 11 bases not matched to a gene. The CDR3 extends over 15 amino acids. The CDR3 coding sequence is TGTGCCAGCAGCATACGAGGACAGGGCATCCACGAGCAGTACTTC. It encodes CASSIRGQGIHEQYF.

The chain joins TRBV6-2 or TRBV6-3 to TRBJ2-7; 10 nucleotides match TRBD2. With 6 bases clipped from V and 3 bases from J, the junction kept 17 bases outside the gene matches. From germline, CDR1 is MNHEY and CDR2 SVGEGT. CDR3 size: 18 residues. In DNA form, the CDR3 reads TGTGCCAGCAGCCTACTACAAGGGTTTTGGACTAGCGGCTACGAGCAGTACTTC. This encodes CASSLLQGFWTSGYEQYF.

This clone occurred once. The chain combines TRBV20-1 with TRBJ2-7; unclear D gene. This CDR3 has 11 residues. Germline CDR1 is DFQATT and CDR2 is SNEGSKA (reference sequence). The CDR3 DNA reads as TGCACGGCAGGTCGGACCTACGAGCAGTACTTC. It encodes CTAGRTYEQYF.

The chain has TRBV18 and TRBJ2-4, with TRBD1 identical over 7 bases. The CDR3 extends over 17 amino acids. Trimming cost V 6 bases and J 4 bases; bases outside gene matches: 15. Germline V lookup: CDR1 KGHSH, CDR2 LQKENI. DNA of the CDR3: TGTGCCAGCTCTCCAGACAGGGACATTAGTCTTAAAAACATTCAGTACTTC. This gives the protein CASSPDRDISLKNIQYF.

This clone has just one count. The junction and the germline gene differ at one end; a read error may be behind it. The chain has TRBV12-3 or TRBV12-4 and TRBJ2-3; possibly TRBD2 for D (5 bases). The CDR3 covers 8 residues. CDR3 bases: TGTGCCACATACCCGGAGGCTTTT. The encoded protein is CATYPEAF.

The V and J genes are TRBV6-4 and TRBJ2-6; TRBD2 is a possible D gene (5 bases). The V end was cut by 0 bases, the J end by 2 bases, with 11 bases between. The CDR3 loop spans 17 amino acids. The germline V gene has CDR1 MRHNA and CDR2 SNTAGT. As DNA, the CDR3 is TGTGCCAGCAGTGACTCAGGGAGACGTCCTGGGGCCAACGTCCTGACTTTC. This gives the protein CASSDSGRRPGANVLTF.